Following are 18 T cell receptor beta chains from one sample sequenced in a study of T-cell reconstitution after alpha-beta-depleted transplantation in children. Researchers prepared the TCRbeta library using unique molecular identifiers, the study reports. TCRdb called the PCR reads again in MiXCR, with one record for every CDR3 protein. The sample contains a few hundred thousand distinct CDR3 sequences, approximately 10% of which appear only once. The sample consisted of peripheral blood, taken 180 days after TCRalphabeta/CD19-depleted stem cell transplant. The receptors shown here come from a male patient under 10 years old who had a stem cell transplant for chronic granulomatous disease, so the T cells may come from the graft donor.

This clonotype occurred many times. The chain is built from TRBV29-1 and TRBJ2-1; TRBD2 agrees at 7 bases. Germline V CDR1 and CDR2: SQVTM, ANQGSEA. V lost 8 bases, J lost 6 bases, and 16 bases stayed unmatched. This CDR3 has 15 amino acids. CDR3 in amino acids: CSCAGIMGLSNEQFF. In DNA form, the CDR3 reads TGCAGCTGCGCCGGGATAATGGGACTAAGCAATGAGCAGTTCTTC.

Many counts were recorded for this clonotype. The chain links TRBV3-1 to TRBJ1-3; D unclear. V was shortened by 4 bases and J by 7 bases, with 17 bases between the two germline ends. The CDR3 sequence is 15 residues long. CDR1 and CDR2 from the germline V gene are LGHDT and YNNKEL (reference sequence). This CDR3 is CASSPVPSGWNTIYF. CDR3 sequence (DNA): TGTGCCAGCAGCCCAGTGCCCAGTGGGTGGAACACCATATATTTT.

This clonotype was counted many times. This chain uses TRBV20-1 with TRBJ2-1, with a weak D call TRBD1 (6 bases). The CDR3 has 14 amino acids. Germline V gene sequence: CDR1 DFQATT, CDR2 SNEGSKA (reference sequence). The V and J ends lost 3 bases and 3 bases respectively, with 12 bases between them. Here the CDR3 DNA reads TGCAGTGCTAGGGAGGACAGAGACTACAATGAGCAGTTCTTC. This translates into CSAREDRDYNEQFF.

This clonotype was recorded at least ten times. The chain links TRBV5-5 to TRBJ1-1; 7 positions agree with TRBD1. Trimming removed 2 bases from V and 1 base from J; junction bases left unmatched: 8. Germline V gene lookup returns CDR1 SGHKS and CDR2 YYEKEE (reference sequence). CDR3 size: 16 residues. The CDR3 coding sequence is TGTGCCAGCAGCTTCCAACCGACAGGGAAGAACACTGAAGCTTTCTTT. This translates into CASSFQPTGKNTEAFF.

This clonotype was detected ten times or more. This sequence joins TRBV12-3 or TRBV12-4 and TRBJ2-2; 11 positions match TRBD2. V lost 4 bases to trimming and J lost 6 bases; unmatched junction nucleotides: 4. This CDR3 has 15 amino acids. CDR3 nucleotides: TGTGCCAGCAGTTACCTAGCGGGAGGTCCCGGGGAGCTGTTTTTT. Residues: CASSYLAGGPGELFF.

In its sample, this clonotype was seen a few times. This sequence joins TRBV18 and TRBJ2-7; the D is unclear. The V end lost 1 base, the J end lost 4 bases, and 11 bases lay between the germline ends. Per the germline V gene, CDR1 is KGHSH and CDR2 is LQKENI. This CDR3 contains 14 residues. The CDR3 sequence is CASSPRLDEYEQYF. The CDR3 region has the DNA TGTGCCAGCTCACCACGTTTGGACGAGTACGAGCAGTACTTC.

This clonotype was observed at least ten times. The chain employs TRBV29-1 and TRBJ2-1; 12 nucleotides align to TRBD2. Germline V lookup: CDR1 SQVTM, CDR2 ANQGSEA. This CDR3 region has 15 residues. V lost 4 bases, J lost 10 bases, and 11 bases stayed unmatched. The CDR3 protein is CSVGSLAGGPGEQFF. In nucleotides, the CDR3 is TGCAGCGTTGGTTCGCTAGCGGGAGGGCCTGGGGAGCAGTTCTTC.

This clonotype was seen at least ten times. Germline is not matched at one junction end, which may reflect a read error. This chain's CDR3 is CASSSTGTGRELYF. The CDR3 bases are TGTGCCAGCAGTTCTACCGGGACAGGGAGGGAGCTGTACTTC. J is TRBJ2-7 and V is TRBV7-6; 9 bases agree with TRBD1. CDR1 is SGHVS, CDR2 FNYEAQ, per germline. This CDR3 contains 14 residues.

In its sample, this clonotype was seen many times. CDR3 DNA: TGCGCCAGCAGCTCTCCCATAGCGGGAATCTCCTACAATGAGCAGTTCTTC. This codes for CASSSPIAGISYNEQFF. The chain couples TRBV5-1 to TRBJ2-1; 8 bases match TRBD2. The CDR3 spans 17 residues. Germline CDR1 SGHRS, CDR2 YFSETQ. J gave up 0 bases and V 3 bases, and 8 bases lay outside the gene matches.

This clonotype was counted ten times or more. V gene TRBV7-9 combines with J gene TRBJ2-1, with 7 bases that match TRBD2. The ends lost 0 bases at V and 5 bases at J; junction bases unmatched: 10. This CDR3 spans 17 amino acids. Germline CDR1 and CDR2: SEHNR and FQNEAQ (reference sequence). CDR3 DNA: TGTGCCAGCAGCTTAGCAGCAGGGACTAACCAAAACAATGAGCAGTTCTTC. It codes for CASSLAAGTNQNNEQFF. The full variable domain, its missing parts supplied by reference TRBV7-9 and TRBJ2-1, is DTGVSQNPRHKITKRGQNVTFRCDPISEHNRLYWYRQTLGQGPEFLTYFQNEAQLEKSRLLSDRFSAERPKGSFSTLEIQRTEQGDSAMYLCASSLAAGTNQNNEQFFGPGTRLTVL.

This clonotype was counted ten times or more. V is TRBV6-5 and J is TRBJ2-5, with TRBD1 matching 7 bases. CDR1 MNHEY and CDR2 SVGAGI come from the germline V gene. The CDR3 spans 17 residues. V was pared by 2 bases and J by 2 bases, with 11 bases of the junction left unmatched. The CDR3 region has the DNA TGTGCCAGCAGTTACGGACAGGCCCTTGCCCCACAAGAGACCCAGTACTTC. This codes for CASSYGQALAPQETQYF.

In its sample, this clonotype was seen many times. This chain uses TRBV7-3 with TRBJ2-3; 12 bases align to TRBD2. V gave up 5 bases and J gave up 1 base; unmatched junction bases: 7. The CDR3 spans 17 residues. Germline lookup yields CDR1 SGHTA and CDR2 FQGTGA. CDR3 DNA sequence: TGTGCCAGCAGCCCTGGACTAGCGGGGAAACGCACAGATACGCAGTATTTT. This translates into CASSPGLAGKRTDTQYF.

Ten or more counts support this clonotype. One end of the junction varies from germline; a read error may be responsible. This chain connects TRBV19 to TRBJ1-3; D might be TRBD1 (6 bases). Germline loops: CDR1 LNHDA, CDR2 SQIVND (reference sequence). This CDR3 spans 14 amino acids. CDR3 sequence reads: CASSIHRAGDTIYF. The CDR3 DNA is TGTGCCAGTAGTATTCACAGGGCTGGAGACACCATATATTTT. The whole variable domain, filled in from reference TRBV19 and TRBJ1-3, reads DGGITQSPKYLFRKEGQNVTLSCEQNLNHDAMYWYRQDPGQGLRLIYYSQIVNDFQKGDIAEGYSVSREKKESFPLTVTSAQKNPTAFYLCASSIHRAGDTIYFGEGSWLTVV.

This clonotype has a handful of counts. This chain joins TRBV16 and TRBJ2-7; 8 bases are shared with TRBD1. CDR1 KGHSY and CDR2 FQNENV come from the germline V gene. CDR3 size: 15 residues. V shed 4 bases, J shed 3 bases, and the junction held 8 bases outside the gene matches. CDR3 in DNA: TGTGCCAGCAGCCGAATGGACAGGGTTCGCTACGAGCAGTACTTC. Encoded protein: CASSRMDRVRYEQYF.

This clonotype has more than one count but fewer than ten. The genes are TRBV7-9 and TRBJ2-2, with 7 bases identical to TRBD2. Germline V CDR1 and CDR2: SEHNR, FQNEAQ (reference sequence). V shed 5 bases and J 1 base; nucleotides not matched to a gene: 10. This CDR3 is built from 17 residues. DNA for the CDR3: TGTGCCAGCAGCCCTAGATGGCTAGCGGAGAACACCGGGGAGCTGTTTTTT. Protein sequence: CASSPRWLAENTGELFF.

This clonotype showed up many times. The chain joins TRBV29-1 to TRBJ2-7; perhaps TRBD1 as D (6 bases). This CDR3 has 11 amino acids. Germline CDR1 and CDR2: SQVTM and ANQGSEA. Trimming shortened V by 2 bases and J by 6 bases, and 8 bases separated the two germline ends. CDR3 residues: CSVEKTGEQYF. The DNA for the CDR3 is TGCAGCGTTGAAAAGACAGGCGAGCAGTACTTC.

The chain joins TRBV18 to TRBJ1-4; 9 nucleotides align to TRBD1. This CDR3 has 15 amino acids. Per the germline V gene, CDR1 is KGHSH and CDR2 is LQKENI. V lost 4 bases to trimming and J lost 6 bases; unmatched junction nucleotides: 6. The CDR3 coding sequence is TGTGCCAGCTCACGACCCGGGACAGGGCATGAAAAACTGTTTTTT. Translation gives CASSRPGTGHEKLFF.

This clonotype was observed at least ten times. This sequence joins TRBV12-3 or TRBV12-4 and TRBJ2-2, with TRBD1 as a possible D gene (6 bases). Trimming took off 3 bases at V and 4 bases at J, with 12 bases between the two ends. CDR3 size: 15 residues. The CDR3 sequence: CASSFLDSRTGELFF. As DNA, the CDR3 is TGTGCCAGCAGTTTCCTGGACAGCCGCACCGGGGAGCTGTTTTTT.